Below, 25 T cell receptor beta chains from the same sample are listed, as sequenced in a study of blood T cell repertoires in COVID-19. The table came from immunoSEQ multiplex PCR; TCRdb's copy has only in-frame clones and leaves some out. The data hold approximately 240,000 clones, with roughly 83% observed a single time. Sequencing used PBMCs or T cells enriched from blood (not recorded which). The receptors originated from a woman aged 40-49 years with acute COVID-19.

V usage is TRBV19 and J usage is TRBJ1-2; a possible D gene is TRBD1 (6 bases). Germline V lookup: CDR1 LNHDA, CDR2 SQIVND (reference sequence). The CDR3 has 11 amino acids. Trimming removed 5 bases from V and 8 bases from J, with 9 bases in between. CDR3 in amino acids: CASSPGTGYTF. CDR3 bases: TGTGCCAGTAGTCCCGGGACAGGCTACACCTTC.

There are a few counts of this clone. The chain links TRBV4-3 to TRBJ2-7; TRBD1 is a possible D gene (6 bases). The germline CDR1 and CDR2 sequences are LGHNA and YSLEER. The V end lost 3 bases, the J end lost 7 bases, and 13 bases lay between the germline ends. The CDR3 runs to 13 residues. The CDR3 loop reads CASSQNRAREQYF. CDR3 bases: TGCGCCAGCAGCCAGAACAGGGCAAGGGAGCAGTACTTC.

Turning to this clone: This CDR3 is also generated by other DNA sequences in the sample. The J gene is TRBJ1-2, the V gene TRBV18; TRBD1 matches at 10 bases. Losses at the gene ends were 3 bases for V and 2 bases for J; bases not matched to a gene: 0. CDR1 and CDR2 (germline): KGHSH, LQKENI. This CDR3 is 14 amino acids long. CDR3 DNA sequence: TGTGCCAGCTCACCGGGACAGGGGAACTATGGCTACACCTTC. This encodes CASSPGQGNYGYTF.

The J gene is TRBJ1-6, the V gene TRBV27; 10 bases are a match to TRBD1. V lost 4 bases and J lost 2; bases outside the gene matches: 5. The CDR3 runs to 17 residues. CDR1 is MNHEY, CDR2 SMNVEV, per germline (reference sequence). The CDR3 nucleotides read TGTGCCAGCAGTTCCCGGACAGGGGGGGCCTATAATTCACCCCTCCACTTT. Protein sequence: CASSSRTGGAYNSPLHF.

The chain couples TRBV6-5 to TRBJ1-2; 9 bases align to TRBD1. J was trimmed by 1 base and V by 6 bases; bases with no gene match: 6. This CDR3 region has 15 residues. Germline lookup yields CDR1 MNHEY and CDR2 SVGAGI. The CDR3: CASSAGTGFNYGYTF. In nucleotides, the CDR3 is TGTGCCAGCAGCGCCGGGACAGGGTTTAACTATGGCTACACCTTC.

The chain links TRBV27 to TRBJ2-7; the D gene is possibly TRBD2 (5 bases). The germline V gene encodes CDR1 MNHEY and CDR2 SMNVEV (reference sequence). V shed 5 bases and J shed 1 base, with 12 bases lying between them. CDR3 length: 14 residues. The CDR3 region has the DNA TGTGCCAGCAGTCCCGCAGGAGGTTCCTACGAGCAGTACTTC. It yields the protein CASSPAGGSYEQYF.

This rearrangement joins TRBV6-2 or TRBV6-3 to TRBJ1-2; D unclear. The CDR3 totals 11 residues. Trimming removed 6 bases at V and 5 bases at J, with 7 bases between. Germline values: CDR1 MNHEY, CDR2 SVGEGT. The CDR3 spells CASSRGYGYTF. CDR3 nucleotides: TGTGCCAGCAGCCGAGGGTATGGCTACACCTTC.

Here the CDR3 DNA reads TGCGCCAGCAGCTTGACGGAAGGGGTCTCCTACGAGCAGTACTTC. Encoded protein: CASSLTEGVSYEQYF. The chain is built from TRBV5-1 and TRBJ2-7, with a tentative D call TRBD1 (5 bases). The germline V and J ends were trimmed by 1 base and 0 bases, with 11 bases remaining between them. The CDR3 has 15 amino acids. CDR1 and CDR2 (germline): SGHRS, YFSETQ.

The V call is TRBV5-1, the J call TRBJ1-1, with TRBD1 matching over 8 bases. The CDR3 loop spans 15 amino acids. From germline, CDR1 is SGHRS and CDR2 YFSETQ. Germline trimming cut 4 bases from V and 0 bases from J; bases unmatched to any gene: 5. This CDR3 reads CASSPQGAVNTEAFF. DNA of the CDR3: TGCGCCAGCAGCCCGCAGGGGGCCGTGAACACTGAAGCTTTCTTT.

The V call is TRBV28, the J call TRBJ2-5; D may be TRBD2 (5 bases). V was trimmed by 4 bases and J by 3 bases, leaving 18 bases between them. There are 16 residues in the CDR3. The germline CDR1 and CDR2 sequences are MDHEN and SYDVKM. The CDR3 DNA is TGTGCCAGCAGTTACGTACTCCGGACTGCCGAAGAGACCCAGTACTTC. Protein sequence: CASSYVLRTAEETQYF.

The gene calls are TRBV12-3 or TRBV12-4 and TRBJ1-1, with a possible D match to TRBD1 (5 bases). The CDR3 covers 13 residues. Trimming stripped 4 bases from V and 5 bases from J, with 11 bases between. The CDR3 DNA is TGTGCCAGCAGTTACGGACACGGTACTGAAGCTTTCTTT. Its protein is CASSYGHGTEAFF.

The rearrangement joins TRBV2 to TRBJ2-1; possibly TRBD1 for D (6 bases). The length of the CDR3 is 16 residues. V lost 5 bases and J 0 bases, leaving 14 bases between the germline ends. Germline lookup yields CDR1 SNHLY and CDR2 FYNNEI. CDR3 protein: CASSTTGISSYNEQFF. DNA of the CDR3: TGTGCCAGCAGTACTACAGGGATCAGCTCCTACAATGAGCAGTTCTTC.

The chain combines TRBV7-2 with TRBJ1-2; TRBD1 matches at 9 bases. Germline-derived CDR1 and CDR2 are SGHTA and FQGNSA. J lost 6 bases, V lost 4 bases, and 9 bases had no gene match. This CDR3 spans 15 amino acids. CDR3 nucleotides: TGTGCCAGCAGCTCGCCCCCGGGACAGGGTGATGGCTACACCTTC. This gives the protein CASSSPPGQGDGYTF.

The chain recombines TRBV7-8 with TRBJ2-3; 9 nucleotides agree with TRBD2. V shed 5 bases, J shed 1 base, and the junction held 4 bases outside the gene matches. This CDR3 contains 15 residues. From germline, CDR1 is SGHVS and CDR2 FQNEAQ. CDR3 sequence reads: CASSRAGGGTDTQYF. As DNA, the CDR3 is TGTGCCAGCAGCCGAGCGGGGGGAGGCACAGATACGCAGTATTTT.

The genes are TRBV5-6 and TRBJ2-7; D not resolved. The germline V and J ends were trimmed by 4 bases and 0 bases, with 11 bases remaining between them. Germline values: CDR1 SGHDT, CDR2 YYEEEE. This CDR3 is 14 amino acids long. The CDR3 DNA sequence: TGTGCCAGCAGCCCGTTTCCAGACTCCTACGAGCAGTACTTC. Translating it yields CASSPFPDSYEQYF.

The V and J genes are TRBV30 and TRBJ2-5; 10 bases are a match to TRBD1. The ends lost 2 bases at V and 4 bases at J; junction bases unmatched: 1. Germline loops: CDR1 GTSNPN, CDR2 SVGIG (reference sequence). The CDR3 consists of 13 residues. The CDR3 DNA reads TGTGCCTGGAGTCGGGACAGGGGAGAGACCCAGTACTTC. Translated: CAWSRDRGETQYF.

V is TRBV19 and J is TRBJ2-4; maybe TRBD2 (6 bases). With 5 bases removed from V and 15 bases from J, the gap between germline ends came to 11 bases. The CDR3 spans 10 residues. Germline-derived CDR1 and CDR2 are LNHDA and SQIVND (reference sequence). The CDR3 DNA sequence: TGTGCCAGTAGTCCGGGGGTCCCGTACTTC. Translating it yields CASSPGVPYF.

The chain has TRBV28 and TRBJ1-1; TRBD1 might be the D (6 bases). The CDR3 covers 14 residues. Per germline, CDR1 MDHEN and CDR2 SYDVKM. Trimming stripped 2 bases from V and 1 base from J, with 8 bases between. As DNA, the CDR3 is TGTGCCAGCAGTTTAGGGACACAGAACACTGAAGCTTTCTTT. Translating it yields CASSLGTQNTEAFF.

This clone was counted only a few times. The chain's CDR3 is CASSEGDRVGPGELFF. CDR3 nucleotides: TGTGCCAGCAGTGAAGGGGACAGGGTGGGACCCGGGGAGCTGTTTTTT. V usage is TRBV6-1 and J usage is TRBJ2-2; 9 positions match TRBD1. CDR1 MNHNS and CDR2 SASEGT come from the germline V gene. V shed 1 base and J 6 bases; nucleotides not matched to a gene: 6. The CDR3 sequence is 16 residues long.

CDR3 DNA sequence: TGTGCCATCAGTCTGGGACAGCTCAGCTCTGGAAACACCATATATTTT. Residues: CAISLGQLSSGNTIYF. The rearrangement uses TRBV10-3 and TRBJ1-3, with TRBD1 matching over 7 bases. This CDR3 is 16 amino acids long. Germline assignment: CDR1 ENHRY and CDR2 SYGVKD. V lost 5 bases, J lost 0 bases, and 7 bases stayed unmatched.

This clone was counted a few times. The chain has TRBV4-2 and TRBJ1-1, with D unresolved. Germline-derived CDR1 and CDR2 are LGHNA and YNFKEQ. The CDR3 covers 15 residues. Trimming stripped 0 bases from V and 10 bases from J, with 18 bases between. CDR3 DNA sequence: TGTGCCAGCAGCCAAGAAAGGGAGGTGTACTACTCAGCTTTCTTT. It is translated as CASSQEREVYYSAFF.

Points on this clone: The junction and the germline gene differ at one end; a read error may be behind it. The J gene is TRBJ1-4, the V gene TRBV4-1, with 9 bases that match TRBD1. CDR1 and CDR2 from the germline V gene are MGHRA and YSYEKL. CDR3 size: 14 residues. CDR3 sequence reads: CASSQVIGKDRGHF. The CDR3 DNA follows: TGCGCCAGCAGCCAAGTAATAGGCAAGGACAGGGGCCACTTT.

The chain recombines TRBV11-3 with TRBJ2-1; TRBD2 matches 8 bases. The length of the CDR3 is 16 residues. CDR1 and CDR2 from the germline V gene are SGHNT and YENEEA. The V and J ends lost 5 bases and 7 bases, in that order; junction bases with no gene match: 13. CDR3 residues: CASSLTGGAQLNEQFF. The CDR3 region has the DNA TGTGCCAGCAGCCTCACCGGGGGGGCCCAGCTGAATGAGCAGTTCTTC.

The rearrangement joins TRBV19 to TRBJ1-5; TRBD1 agrees at 11 bases. There are 16 residues in the CDR3. V was pared by 1 base and J by 8 bases, with 7 bases of the junction left unmatched. Per the germline V gene, CDR1 is LNHDA and CDR2 is SQIVND (reference sequence). The chain's CDR3 is CASSIGTGGLEKPQHF. CDR3 DNA sequence: TGTGCCAGTAGTATAGGGACAGGGGGCTTGGAAAAGCCCCAGCATTTT.

In this sample, this clone turned up once. The chain has TRBV2 and TRBJ1-2; D is uncertain. Germline V CDR1 and CDR2: SNHLY, FYNNEI. Trimming removed 3 bases from V and 3 bases from J, with 8 bases in between. The CDR3 totals 13 residues. The CDR3: CASSDPVDYGYTF. DNA for the CDR3: TGTGCCAGCAGTGACCCAGTTGACTATGGCTACACCTTC.